A selection of T cell receptor beta chains follows, all from one sample in a study of blood T cell repertoires in COVID-19. Libraries were prepared by immunoSEQ multiplex PCR; TCRdb keeps only in-frame clonotypes and omits some of them. The table lists about 120,000 clones, about 85% of them singletons, with about 6.2% in the top ten. Sequencing input: peripheral blood. The receptors shown here come from a man older than 75 with active or convalescent COVID-19. The CDR3 runs from the conserved cysteine through the conserved F or W. Each record gives: V gene, clone size, D gene, J gene, CDR3 DNA, CDR3 protein. The D gene is left open where the match is weak. Only part of the rows carry a size: once, few, many, or a class if the clone is expanded.

TRBV5-1	-	-	TRBJ2-5	TGCGCCAGCAGCTTGGATGGCAGGGCCGGGGAGACCCAGTACTTC	CASSLDGRAGETQYF
TRBV5-1	-	TRBD1	TRBJ2-2	TGCGCCAGCAGCCAAGGACAGGTGAACACCGGGGAGCTGTTTTTT	CASSQGQVNTGELFF
TRBV5-1	-	-	TRBJ1-5	TGCGCCAGCAGCTTAGGCGGGGCAACTAATCAGCCCCAGCATTTT	CASSLGGATNQPQHF
TRBV7-8	-	-	TRBJ1-1	TGTGCCAGCAACCCACTCAGGGGTCCCACTGAAGCTTTCTTT	CASNPLRGPTEAFF
TRBV11-2	-	TRBD1	TRBJ1-2	TGTGCCAGCAGCACCAGGGACAGGGCTTTCTATGGCTACACCTTC	CASSTRDRAFYGYTF
TRBV6-5	-	-	TRBJ2-5	TGTGCCAGCAGTTACTCGAGCCAGGGGAGACAGACCCAGTACTTC	CASSYSSQGRQTQYF
TRBV5-1	-	-	TRBJ2-1	TGCGCCAGCAGCTTGGATCTAGTCGCGGGCTACAATGAGCAGTTCTTC	CASSLDLVAGYNEQFF
TRBV5-5	-	TRBD1	TRBJ2-2	TGTGCCAGCGCGTCCGGGACAGAAAACACCGGGGAGCTGTTTTTT	CASASGTENTGELFF
TRBV5-4	-	TRBD1	TRBJ2-7	TGTGCCAGCAGCACAAGGGACAGGGGAAGCTCCTACGAGCAGTACTTC	CASSTRDRGSSYEQYF
TRBV19	-	TRBD1	TRBJ2-7	TGTGCCAGTAGTGTGACAGGGTCCCAACCTACCTACGAGCAGTACTTC	CASSVTGSQPTYEQYF
TRBV6-9	once	-	TRBJ1-6	TGTGCCAGCTACGGGACTCATAACCACTATAATTCACCCCTCCACTTT	CASYGTHNHYNSPLHF
TRBV9	-	TRBD1	TRBJ1-3	TGTGCCAGCAGCGTTTTTGGGACAGCAACAAGCTCTGGAAACACCATATATTTT	CASSVFGTATSSGNTIYF
TRBV2	-	-	TRBJ1-4	TGTGCCAGCAGTGAACCGGAGGGGCCGGCTAATGAAAAACTGTTTTTT	CASSEPEGPANEKLFF
TRBV7-2	once	-	TRBJ1-1	TGTGCCAGCAGCTTCTTCCAGGGGACCCTAGGCACTGAAGCTTTCTTT	CASSFFQGTLGTEAFF
TRBV30	-	TRBD1	TRBJ1-3	TGTGCCTGGAGTTCGACCCGACAGGGAAGAAACACCATATATTTT	CAWSSTRQGRNTIYF
TRBV18	-	-	TRBJ2-5	TGTGCCAGCTCACGGGACTACCAAGAGACCCAGTACTTC	CASSRDYQETQYF
TRBV28	once	-	TRBJ1-1	TGTGCCAGCAGTTTAACAAACAGGGCGAACACTGAAGCTTTCTTT	CASSLTNRANTEAFF
TRBV5-4	-	TRBD1	TRBJ2-1	TGTGCCAGCAGCTTTGACATTGGACAGGGCCCTGAGCAGTTCTTC	CASSFDIGQGPEQFF
TRBV5-1	-	TRBD2	TRBJ2-5	TGCGCCAGCAGCTCCGGGCTAGCGGGGGCCTCGTACCAAGAGACCCAGTACTTC	CASSSGLAGASYQETQYF
TRBV11-2	-	-	TRBJ2-3	TGTGCCAGCAGCTTAGGTGCGGCCCGAGCAGATACGCAGTATTTT	CASSLGAARADTQYF
TRBV5-5	-	-	TRBJ2-2	TGTGCCAGCAGCTTGTCCAGGAACACCGGGGAGCTGTTTTTT	CASSLSRNTGELFF
TRBV6-5	-	-	TRBJ2-7	TGTGCCAGCAGTAGCCGCTACGAGCAGTACTTC	CASSSRYEQYF
TRBV10-3	-	TRBD1	TRBJ2-1	TGTGCCATCAGTGAGTCCCCCTCTTCGGGGACAGGGGGCGACCCGCAGTTCTTC	CAISESPSSGTGGDPQFF
TRBV4-1	-	-	TRBJ1-1	TGCGCCAGCAGCCAAGTACAAGTGAACACTGAAGCTTTCTTT	CASSQVQVNTEAFF
TRBV29-1	-	TRBD1	TRBJ1-2	TGCAGCGCCTTCGACAGGGCTAACTATGGCTACACCTTC	CSAFDRANYGYTF
TRBV13	-	TRBD1	TRBJ1-3	TGTGCCAGCAGCTTATCAGGGGGGAGAAACACCATATATTTT	CASSLSGGRNTIYF
TRBV15	-	TRBD2	TRBJ2-3	TGTGCCACCAGCAGAGGACTAGCCAACGCGCGAGATACGCAGTATTTT	CATSRGLANARDTQYF
TRBV7-2	-	TRBD2	TRBJ2-3	TGTGCCAGCAGCTTGGGACTAGCGGGAGCGATGGATACGCAGTATTTT	CASSLGLAGAMDTQYF
TRBV2	-	-	TRBJ1-1	TGTGCCAGCCACGGACAGTTGAACACTGAAGCTTTCTTT	CASHGQLNTEAFF
TRBV25-1	-	-	TRBJ1-5	TGTGCCAGCAGTGAGACAGGTTTAAATCAGCCCCAGCATTTT	CASSETGLNQPQHF
TRBV15	-	TRBD1	TRBJ1-5	TGTGCCACCAGCAGGGAAACGACAGGGGTCGGGAATCAGCCCCAGCATTTT	CATSRETTGVGNQPQHF
TRBV4-3	-	TRBD1	TRBJ2-5	TGCGCCAGCAGCCCTATGGGGGACAGGGGATCAGAGACCCAGTACTTC	CASSPMGDRGSETQYF
TRBV6-5	-	TRBD2	TRBJ2-2	TGTGCCAGCAGTTCCGGACTAGCGGGGCTTCTGGGGGAGCTGTTTTTT	CASSSGLAGLLGELFF
TRBV6-2/TRBV6-3	-	-	TRBJ1-2	TGTGCCAGCAGTTCGACAGTGCACTATGGCTACACCTTC	CASSSTVHYGYTF
TRBV3-1/TRBV3-2	-	TRBD1	TRBJ1-1	TGTGCCAGCAGCCAGAGGGGACAGGGAACCGCTGAAGCTTTCTTT	CASSQRGQGTAEAFF
TRBV11-2	-	-	TRBJ2-2	TGTGCCAGCAGTTGGGACACCGGGAACACCGGGGAGCTGTTTTTT	CASSWDTGNTGELFF
TRBV5-1	-	-	TRBJ1-6	TGCGCCACCGGTCGGGACAATAATTCACCCCTCCACTTT	CATGRDNNSPLHF
TRBV7-2	-	TRBD1	TRBJ1-6	TGTGCCAGCAGCCTCAGACAGGGCACTAGTTCACCCCTCCACTTT	CASSLRQGTSSPLHF
TRBV29-1	-	-	TRBJ1-4	TGCAGCGTTAGGCAGGGTTTTGAGAATGAAAAACTGTTTTTT	CSVRQGFENEKLFF
TRBV3-1/TRBV3-2	-	-	TRBJ2-7	TGTGCCAGCAGACCTACAGGGGGGGGCTACGAGCAGTACTTC	CASRPTGGGYEQYF
TRBV5-1	-	TRBD1	TRBJ1-1	TGCGCCAGCAGCTCGGGACAGGGAAATGAAGCTTTCTTT	CASSSGQGNEAFF
TRBV30	-	-	TRBJ2-7	TGTGCCTGGAGCAGGGGAGTCTACGAGCAGTACTTC	CAWSRGVYEQYF
TRBV5-4	few	TRBD1	TRBJ1-1	TGTGCCAGCAGCGGACAGGGAAGGAACACTGAAGCTTTCTTT	CASSGQGRNTEAFF
TRBV2	-	TRBD1	TRBJ2-5	TGTGCCTTCAGTGGACAGGGGAGAGAGACCCAGTACTTC	CAFSGQGRETQYF
TRBV2	-	TRBD1	TRBJ1-5	TGTGCCAGCAGTTTCTCCGGGACAGTTAATCAGCCCCAGCATTTT	CASSFSGTVNQPQHF
TRBV14	-	TRBD1	TRBJ1-6	TGTGCCAGCAGCGAGACAGGGGCGTATAATTCACCCCTCCACTTT	CASSETGAYNSPLHF
TRBV5-1	-	-	TRBJ1-2	TGCGCCAGCAGCTTCGGCGGTGACTATGGCTACACCTTC	CASSFGGDYGYTF
TRBV10-3	few	-	TRBJ1-3	TGTGCCATCAGAGGCCCCGGGACATCTAGAAACACCATATATTTT	CAIRGPGTSRNTIYF
TRBV12-3/TRBV12-4	-	-	TRBJ2-5	TGTGCCAGCAGTTTAGCGGGAGGACAGACCCAGTACTTC	CASSLAGGQTQYF
TRBV9	few	-	TRBJ1-1	TGTGCCAGCAGCGAACATAAGAACACTGAAGCTTTCTTT	CASSEHKNTEAFF
TRBV7-8	-	TRBD1	TRBJ2-5	TGTGCCACCGGGACAGGGGTCCAAGAGACCCAGTACTTC	CATGTGVQETQYF
TRBV5-1	once	TRBD2	TRBJ2-2	TGCGCCAGCAGCCCCCGGACTAGCATGAACACCGGGGAGCTGTTTTTT	CASSPRTSMNTGELFF
TRBV7-6	-	TRBD1	TRBJ2-1	TGTGCCAGCAGCTTAGAAGGCTTGGGGGACAGGGCGTACAATGAGCAGTTCTTC	CASSLEGLGDRAYNEQFF
TRBV28	once	-	TRBJ2-2	TGTGCCAGCACCCCGTTCTGGAACACCGGGGAGCTGTTTTTT	CASTPFWNTGELFF
TRBV7-9	-	-	TRBJ2-7	TGTGCCAGCAGCTTGGGGATAAGAAGGGACTCCAGCTCCTACGAGCAGTACTTC	CASSLGIRRDSSSYEQYF
TRBV3-1/TRBV3-2	once	-	TRBJ2-3	TGTGCCAGCAGCCAAGACCGGCAGGCCTTTACGCAGTATTTT	CASSQDRQAFTQYF
TRBV2	-	-	TRBJ2-1	TGTGCCAGCAGTGAACGGCGGGTGAGGAACAATGAGCAGTTCTTC	CASSERRVRNNEQFF
TRBV5-5	-	TRBD1	TRBJ1-5	TGTGCCAGCAGCTTGGTTCGGGACAGGGGTCAGCCCCAGCATTTT	CASSLVRDRGQPQHF